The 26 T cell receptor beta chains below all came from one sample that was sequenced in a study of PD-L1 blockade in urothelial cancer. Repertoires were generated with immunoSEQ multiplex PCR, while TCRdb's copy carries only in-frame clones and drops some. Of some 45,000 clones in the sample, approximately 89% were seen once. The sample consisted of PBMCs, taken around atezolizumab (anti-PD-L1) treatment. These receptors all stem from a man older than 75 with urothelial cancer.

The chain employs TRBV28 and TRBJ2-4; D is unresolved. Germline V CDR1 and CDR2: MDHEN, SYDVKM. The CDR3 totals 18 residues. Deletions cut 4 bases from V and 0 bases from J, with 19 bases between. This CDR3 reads CASSSSLVSYLAKNIQYF. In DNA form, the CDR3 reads TGTGCCAGCAGTTCCTCCCTAGTCAGTTACCTAGCCAAAAACATTCAGTACTTC.

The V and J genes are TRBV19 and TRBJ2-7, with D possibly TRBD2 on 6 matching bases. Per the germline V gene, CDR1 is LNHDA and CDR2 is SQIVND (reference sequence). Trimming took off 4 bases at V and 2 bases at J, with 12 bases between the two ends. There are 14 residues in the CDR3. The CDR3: CASSRLDTTYEQYF. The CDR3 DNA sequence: TGTGCCAGTAGTAGACTAGATACCACCTACGAGCAGTACTTC.

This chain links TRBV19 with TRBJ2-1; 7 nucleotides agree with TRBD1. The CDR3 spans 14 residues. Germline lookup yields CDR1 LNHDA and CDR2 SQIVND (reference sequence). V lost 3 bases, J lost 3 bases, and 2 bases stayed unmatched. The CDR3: CASSIRTGYNEQFF. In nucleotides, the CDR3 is TGTGCCAGTAGTATCAGGACAGGCTACAATGAGCAGTTCTTC.

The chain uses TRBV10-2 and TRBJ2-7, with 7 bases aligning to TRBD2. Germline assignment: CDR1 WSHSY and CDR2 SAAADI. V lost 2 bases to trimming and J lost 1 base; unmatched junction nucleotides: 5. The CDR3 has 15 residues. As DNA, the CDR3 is TGCGCCAGCAGTGAGCCGCCGGGAGGTTCCTACGAGCAGTACTTC. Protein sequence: CASSEPPGGSYEQYF.

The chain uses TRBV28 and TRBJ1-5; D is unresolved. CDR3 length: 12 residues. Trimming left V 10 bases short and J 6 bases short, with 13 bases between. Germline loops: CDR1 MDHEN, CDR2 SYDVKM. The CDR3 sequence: CATRGRGQPQHF. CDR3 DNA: TGTGCCACCCGAGGGCGGGGTCAGCCCCAGCATTTT.

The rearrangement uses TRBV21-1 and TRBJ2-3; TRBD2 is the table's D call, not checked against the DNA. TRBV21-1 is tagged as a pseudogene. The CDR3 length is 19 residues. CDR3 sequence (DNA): TGTGCCAGCAGCTCCCGAATAAAGACCGGGACTAGCGGGCCTGGACAGCAGTATTTT. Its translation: CASSSRIKTGTSGPGQQYF.

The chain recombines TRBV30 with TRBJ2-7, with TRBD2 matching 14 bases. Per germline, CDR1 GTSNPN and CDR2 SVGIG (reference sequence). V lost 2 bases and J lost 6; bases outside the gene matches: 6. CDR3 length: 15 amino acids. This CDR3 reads CAWSTPGLAGVEQYF. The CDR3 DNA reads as TGTGCCTGGAGTACACCGGGACTAGCGGGAGTCGAGCAGTACTTC. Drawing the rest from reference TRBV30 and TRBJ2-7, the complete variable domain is SQTIHQWPATLVQPVGSPLSLECTVEGTSNPNLYWYRQAAGRGLQLLFYSVGIGQISSEVPQNLSASRPQDRQFILSSKKLLLSDSGFYLCAWSTPGLAGVEQYFGPGTRLTVT.

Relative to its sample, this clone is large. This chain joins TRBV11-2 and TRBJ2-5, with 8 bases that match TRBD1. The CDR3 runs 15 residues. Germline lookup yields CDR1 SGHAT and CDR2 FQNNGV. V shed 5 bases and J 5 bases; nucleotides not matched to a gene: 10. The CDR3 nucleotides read TGTGCCAGCAGCACGTCAGGACAGGGACGCGAGACCCAGTACTTC. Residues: CASSTSGQGRETQYF.

This chain's CDR3 is CASSQDWGSNQPQHF. DNA for the CDR3: TGCGCCAGCAGCCAAGATTGGGGCAGCAATCAGCCCCAGCATTTT. The gene calls are TRBV4-3 and TRBJ1-5; the D gene is possibly TRBD1 (5 bases). This CDR3 comprises 15 residues. Germline V CDR1 and CDR2: LGHNA, YSLEER. V shed 0 bases and J shed 1 base, with 7 bases lying between them.

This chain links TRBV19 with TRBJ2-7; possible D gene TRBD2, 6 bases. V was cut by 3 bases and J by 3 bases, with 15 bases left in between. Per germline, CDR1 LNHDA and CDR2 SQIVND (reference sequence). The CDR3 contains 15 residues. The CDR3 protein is CASSISAGPYYEQYF. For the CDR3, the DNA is TGTGCCAGTAGTATTAGCGCGGGGCCCTACTACGAGCAGTACTTC.

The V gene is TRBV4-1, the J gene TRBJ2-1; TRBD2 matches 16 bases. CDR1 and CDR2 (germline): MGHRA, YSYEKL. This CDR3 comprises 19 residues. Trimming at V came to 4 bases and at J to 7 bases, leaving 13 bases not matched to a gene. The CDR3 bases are TGCGCCAGCAGCCCGCCCATCCTGGGACTAGCGGGAGGGCGGAATGAGCAGTTCTTC. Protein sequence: CASSPPILGLAGGRNEQFF.

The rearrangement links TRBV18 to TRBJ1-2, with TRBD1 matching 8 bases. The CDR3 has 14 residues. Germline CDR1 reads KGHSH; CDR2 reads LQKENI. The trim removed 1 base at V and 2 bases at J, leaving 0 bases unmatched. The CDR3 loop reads CASSPRTGNYGYTF. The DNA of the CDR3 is TGTGCCAGCTCACCACGGACAGGGAACTATGGCTACACCTTC.

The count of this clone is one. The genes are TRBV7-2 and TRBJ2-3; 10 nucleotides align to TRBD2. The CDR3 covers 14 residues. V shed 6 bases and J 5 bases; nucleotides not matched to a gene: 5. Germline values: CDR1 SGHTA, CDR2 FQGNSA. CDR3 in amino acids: CASSTRLAGDTQYF. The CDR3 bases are TGTGCCAGCAGTACACGACTAGCGGGAGATACGCAGTATTTT.

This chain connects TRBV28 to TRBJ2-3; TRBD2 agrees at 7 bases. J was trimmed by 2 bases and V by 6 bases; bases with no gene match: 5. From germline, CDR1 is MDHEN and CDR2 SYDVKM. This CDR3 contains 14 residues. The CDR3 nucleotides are TGTGCCAGCAGCTCCGGGGGGACCACAGATACGCAGTATTTT. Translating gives CASSSGGTTDTQYF.

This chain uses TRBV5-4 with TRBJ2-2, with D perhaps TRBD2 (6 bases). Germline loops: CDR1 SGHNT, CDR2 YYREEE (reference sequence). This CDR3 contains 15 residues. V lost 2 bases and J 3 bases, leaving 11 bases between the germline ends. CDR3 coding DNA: TGTGCCAGCAGCTTCCCGGCTAGCGACACCGGGGAGCTGTTTTTT. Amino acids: CASSFPASDTGELFF.

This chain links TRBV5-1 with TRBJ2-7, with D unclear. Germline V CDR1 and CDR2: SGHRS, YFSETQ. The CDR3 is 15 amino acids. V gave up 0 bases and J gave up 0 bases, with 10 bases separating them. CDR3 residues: CASSLVGDSSYEQYF. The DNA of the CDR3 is TGCGCCAGCAGCTTGGTTGGAGATTCCTCCTACGAGCAGTACTTC.

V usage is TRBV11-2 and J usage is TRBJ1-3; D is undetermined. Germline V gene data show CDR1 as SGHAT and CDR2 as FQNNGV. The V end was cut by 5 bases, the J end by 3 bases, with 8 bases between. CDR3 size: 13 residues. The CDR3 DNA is TGTGCCAGCAGCCCCCGCGTTGGAAACACCATATATTTT. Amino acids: CASSPRVGNTIYF.

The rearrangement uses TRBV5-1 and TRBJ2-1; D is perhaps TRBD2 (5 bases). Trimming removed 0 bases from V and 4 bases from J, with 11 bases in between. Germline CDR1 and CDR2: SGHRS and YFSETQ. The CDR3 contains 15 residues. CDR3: CASSLEGSEYNEQFF. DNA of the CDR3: TGCGCCAGCAGCTTGGAAGGGAGTGAGTACAATGAGCAGTTCTTC.

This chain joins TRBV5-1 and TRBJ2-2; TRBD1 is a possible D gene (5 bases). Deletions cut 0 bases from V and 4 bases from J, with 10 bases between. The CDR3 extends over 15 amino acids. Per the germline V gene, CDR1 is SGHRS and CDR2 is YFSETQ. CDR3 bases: TGCGCCAGCAGCTTGGGACAGACGGGCACCGGGGAGCTGTTTTTT. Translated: CASSLGQTGTGELFF.

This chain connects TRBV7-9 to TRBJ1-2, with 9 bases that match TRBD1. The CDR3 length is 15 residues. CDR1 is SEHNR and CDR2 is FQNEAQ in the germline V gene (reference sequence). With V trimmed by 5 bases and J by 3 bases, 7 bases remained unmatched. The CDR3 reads CASSLAGTGYYGYTF. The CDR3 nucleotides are TGTGCCAGCAGCCTGGCCGGGACAGGGTACTATGGCTACACCTTC.

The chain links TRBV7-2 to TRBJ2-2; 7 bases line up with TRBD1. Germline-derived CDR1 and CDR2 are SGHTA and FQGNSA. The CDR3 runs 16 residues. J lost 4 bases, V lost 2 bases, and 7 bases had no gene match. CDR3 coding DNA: TGTGCCAGCAGCTTAACAAGGGGGCCGGGCACCGGGGAGCTGTTTTTT. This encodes CASSLTRGPGTGELFF.

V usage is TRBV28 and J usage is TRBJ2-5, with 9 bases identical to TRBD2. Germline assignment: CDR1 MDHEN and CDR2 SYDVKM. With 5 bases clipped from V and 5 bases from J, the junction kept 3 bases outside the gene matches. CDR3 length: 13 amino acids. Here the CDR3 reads CASSSGGTETQYF. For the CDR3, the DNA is TGTGCCAGCAGTAGCGGGGGGACGGAGACCCAGTACTTC.

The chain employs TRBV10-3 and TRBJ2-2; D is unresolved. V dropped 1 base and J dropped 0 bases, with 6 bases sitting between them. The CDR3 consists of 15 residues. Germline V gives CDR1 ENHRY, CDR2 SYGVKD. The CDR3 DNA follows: TGTGCCATCAGTGAGTACACCGCGAACACCGGGGAGCTGTTTTTT. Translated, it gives CAISEYTANTGELFF.

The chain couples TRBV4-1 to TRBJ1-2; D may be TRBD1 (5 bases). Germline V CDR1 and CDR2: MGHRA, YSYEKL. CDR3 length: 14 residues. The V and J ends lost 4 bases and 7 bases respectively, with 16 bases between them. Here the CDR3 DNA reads TGCGCCAGCAGCCCCACCCAGGGTTCGCTTGGCTACACCTTC. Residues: CASSPTQGSLGYTF.

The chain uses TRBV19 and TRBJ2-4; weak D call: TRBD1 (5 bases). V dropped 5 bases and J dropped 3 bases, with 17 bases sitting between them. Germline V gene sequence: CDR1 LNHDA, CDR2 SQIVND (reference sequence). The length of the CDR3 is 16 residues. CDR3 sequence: CASSVPLTGGKNIQYF. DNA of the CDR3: TGTGCCAGTAGTGTCCCCCTAACAGGTGGCAAAAACATTCAGTACTTC.

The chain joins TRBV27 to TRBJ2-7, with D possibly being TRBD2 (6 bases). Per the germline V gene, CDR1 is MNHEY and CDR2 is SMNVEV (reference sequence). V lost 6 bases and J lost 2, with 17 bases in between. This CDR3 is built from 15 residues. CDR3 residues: CASSPAGRSTYEQYF. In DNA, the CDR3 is TGTGCCAGCAGCCCAGCAGGGAGGTCGACCTACGAGCAGTACTTC.